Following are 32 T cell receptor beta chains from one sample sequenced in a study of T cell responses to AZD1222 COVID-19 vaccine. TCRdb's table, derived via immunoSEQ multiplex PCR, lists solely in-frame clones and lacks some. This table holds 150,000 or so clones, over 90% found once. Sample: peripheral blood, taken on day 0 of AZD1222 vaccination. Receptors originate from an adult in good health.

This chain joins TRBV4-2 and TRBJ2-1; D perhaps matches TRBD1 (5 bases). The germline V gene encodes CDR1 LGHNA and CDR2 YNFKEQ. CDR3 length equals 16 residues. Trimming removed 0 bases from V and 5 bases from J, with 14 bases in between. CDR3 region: CASSQDEKGPHNEQFF. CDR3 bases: TGTGCCAGCAGCCAAGATGAGAAGGGGCCCCACAATGAGCAGTTCTTC.

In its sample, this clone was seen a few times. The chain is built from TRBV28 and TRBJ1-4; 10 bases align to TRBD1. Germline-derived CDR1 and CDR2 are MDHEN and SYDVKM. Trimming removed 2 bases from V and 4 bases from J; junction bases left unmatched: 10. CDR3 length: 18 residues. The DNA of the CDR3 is TGTGCCAGCAGTTTAATCGGGGACAGGGGCGGAGGTAATGAAAAACTGTTTTTT. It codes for CASSLIGDRGGGNEKLFF.

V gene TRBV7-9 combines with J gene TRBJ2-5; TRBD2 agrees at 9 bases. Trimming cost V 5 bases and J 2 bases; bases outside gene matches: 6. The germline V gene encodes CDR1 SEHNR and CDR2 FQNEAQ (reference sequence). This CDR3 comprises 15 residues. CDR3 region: CASSASGATQETQYF. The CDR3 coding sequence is TGTGCCAGCAGCGCTAGCGGGGCTACTCAAGAGACCCAGTACTTC.

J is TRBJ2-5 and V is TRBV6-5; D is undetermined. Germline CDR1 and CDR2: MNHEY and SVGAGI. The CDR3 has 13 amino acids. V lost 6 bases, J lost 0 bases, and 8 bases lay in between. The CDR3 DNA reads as TGTGCCAGCAGGCTAGTGTACCAAGAGACCCAGTACTTC. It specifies CASRLVYQETQYF.

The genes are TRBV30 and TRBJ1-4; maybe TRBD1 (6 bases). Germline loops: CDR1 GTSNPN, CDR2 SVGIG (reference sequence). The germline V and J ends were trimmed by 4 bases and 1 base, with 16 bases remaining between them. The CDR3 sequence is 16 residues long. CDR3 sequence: CAWIQVRGETNEKLFF. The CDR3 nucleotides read TGTGCCTGGATCCAAGTTAGGGGGGAAACTAATGAAAAACTGTTTTTT.

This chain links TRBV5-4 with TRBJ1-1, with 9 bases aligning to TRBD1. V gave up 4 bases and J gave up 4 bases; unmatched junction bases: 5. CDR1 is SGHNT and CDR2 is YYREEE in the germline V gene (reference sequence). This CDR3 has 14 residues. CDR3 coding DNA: TGTGCCAGCAGCGAACAGGGGGCGGGCACTGAAGCTTTCTTT. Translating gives CASSEQGAGTEAFF.

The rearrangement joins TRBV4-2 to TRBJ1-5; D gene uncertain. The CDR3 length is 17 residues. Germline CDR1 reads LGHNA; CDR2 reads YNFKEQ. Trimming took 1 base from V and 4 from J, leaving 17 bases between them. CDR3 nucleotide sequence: TGTGCCAGCAGCCAAGTGCTAGGAGGTCTTACAAATCAGCCCCAGCATTTT. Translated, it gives CASSQVLGGLTNQPQHF.

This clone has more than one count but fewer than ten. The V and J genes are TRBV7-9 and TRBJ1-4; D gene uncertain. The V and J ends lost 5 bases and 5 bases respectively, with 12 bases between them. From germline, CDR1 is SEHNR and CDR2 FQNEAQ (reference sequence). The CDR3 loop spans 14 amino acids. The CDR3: CASSQWQENEKLFF. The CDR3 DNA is TGTGCCAGCAGCCAGTGGCAGGAAAATGAAAAACTGTTTTTT.

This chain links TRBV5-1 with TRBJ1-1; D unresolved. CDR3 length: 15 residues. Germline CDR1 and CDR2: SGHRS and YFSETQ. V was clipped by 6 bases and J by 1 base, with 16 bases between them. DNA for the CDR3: TGCGCCAGCACAACCGTCAAGCCAGGGAACACTGAAGCTTTCTTT. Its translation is CASTTVKPGNTEAFF.

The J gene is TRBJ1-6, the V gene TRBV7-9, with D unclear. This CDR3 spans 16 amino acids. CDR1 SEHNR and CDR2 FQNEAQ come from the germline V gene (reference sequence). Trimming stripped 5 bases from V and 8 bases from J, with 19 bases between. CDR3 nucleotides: TGTGCCAGCAGCCCCCAATCCCCGGACGGGGATTCACCCCTCCACTTT. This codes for CASSPQSPDGDSPLHF.

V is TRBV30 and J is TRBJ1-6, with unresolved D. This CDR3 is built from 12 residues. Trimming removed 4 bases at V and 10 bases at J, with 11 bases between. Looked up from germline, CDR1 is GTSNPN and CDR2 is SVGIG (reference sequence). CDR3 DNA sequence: TGTGCCTGGAATAGGGTAGGATCACCCCTCCACTTT. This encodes CAWNRVGSPLHF.

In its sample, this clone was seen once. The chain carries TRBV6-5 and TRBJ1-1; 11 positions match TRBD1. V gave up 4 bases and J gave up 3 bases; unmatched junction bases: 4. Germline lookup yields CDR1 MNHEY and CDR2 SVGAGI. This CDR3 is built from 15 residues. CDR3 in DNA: TGTGCCAGCAGTTCACGGGACAGGGGGGACACTGAAGCTTTCTTT. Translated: CASSSRDRGDTEAFF.

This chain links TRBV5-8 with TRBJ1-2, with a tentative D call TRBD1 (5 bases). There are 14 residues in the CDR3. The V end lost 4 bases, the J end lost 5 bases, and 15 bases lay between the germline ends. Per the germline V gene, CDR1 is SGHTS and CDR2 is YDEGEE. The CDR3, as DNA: TGTGCCAGCAGCGAGTCCTCAGGGCGTTATGGCTACACCTTC. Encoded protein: CASSESSGRYGYTF.

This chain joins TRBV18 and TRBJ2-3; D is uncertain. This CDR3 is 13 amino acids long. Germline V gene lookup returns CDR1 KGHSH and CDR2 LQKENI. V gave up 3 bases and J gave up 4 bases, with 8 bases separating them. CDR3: CASSPGGPDTQYF. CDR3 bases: TGTGCCAGCTCACCGGGCGGACCAGATACGCAGTATTTT.

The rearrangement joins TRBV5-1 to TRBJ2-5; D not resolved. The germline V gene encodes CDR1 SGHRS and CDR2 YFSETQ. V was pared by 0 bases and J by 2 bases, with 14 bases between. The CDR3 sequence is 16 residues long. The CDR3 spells CASSLDGSVRQETQYF. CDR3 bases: TGCGCCAGCAGCTTGGACGGCAGTGTGAGACAAGAGACCCAGTACTTC.

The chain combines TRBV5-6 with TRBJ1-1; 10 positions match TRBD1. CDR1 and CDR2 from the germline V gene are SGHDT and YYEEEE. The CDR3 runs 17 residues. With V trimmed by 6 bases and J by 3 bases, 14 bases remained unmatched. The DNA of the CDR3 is TGTGCCAGCACCCCACTCGGGGACAGGGGTAAGGACACTGAAGCTTTCTTT. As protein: CASTPLGDRGKDTEAFF.

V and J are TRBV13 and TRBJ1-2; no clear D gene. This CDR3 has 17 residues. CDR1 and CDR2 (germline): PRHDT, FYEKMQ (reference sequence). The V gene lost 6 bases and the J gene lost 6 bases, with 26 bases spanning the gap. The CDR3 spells CASRSRRRDQLYHGYTF. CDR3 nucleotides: TGTGCCAGCAGATCCCGACGGAGGGATCAACTTTACCATGGCTACACCTTC.

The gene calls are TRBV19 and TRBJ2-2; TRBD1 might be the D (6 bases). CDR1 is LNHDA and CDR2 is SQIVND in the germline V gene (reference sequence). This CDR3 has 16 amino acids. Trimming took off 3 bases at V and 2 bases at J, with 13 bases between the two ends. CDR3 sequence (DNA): TGTGCCAGTAGTATCGCCCCAGGGGTAAACACCGGGGAGCTGTTTTTT. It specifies CASSIAPGVNTGELFF.

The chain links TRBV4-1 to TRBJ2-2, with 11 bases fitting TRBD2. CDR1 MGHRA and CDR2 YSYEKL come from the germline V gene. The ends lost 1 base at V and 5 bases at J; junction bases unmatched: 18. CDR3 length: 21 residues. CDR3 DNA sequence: TGCGCCAGCAGCCAAGTACCCCTCCTACTAGCGGGGGAAAGAGAGACCGGGGAGCTGTTTTTT. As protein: CASSQVPLLLAGERETGELFF.

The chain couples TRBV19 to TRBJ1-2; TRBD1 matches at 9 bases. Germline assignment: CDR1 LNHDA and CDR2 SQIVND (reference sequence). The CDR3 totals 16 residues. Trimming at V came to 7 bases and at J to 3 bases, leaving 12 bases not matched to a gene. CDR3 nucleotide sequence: TGTGCCAGTAAAGGAGGTACAGGGGGCAACGACTATGGCTACACCTTC. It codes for CASKGGTGGNDYGYTF.

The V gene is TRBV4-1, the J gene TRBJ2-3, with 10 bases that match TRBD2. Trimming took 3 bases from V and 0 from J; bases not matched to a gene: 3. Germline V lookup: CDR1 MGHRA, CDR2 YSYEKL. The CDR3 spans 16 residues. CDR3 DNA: TGCGCCAGCAGCCATCCGGGACTAGCGAGCACAGATACGCAGTATTTT. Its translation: CASSHPGLASTDTQYF.

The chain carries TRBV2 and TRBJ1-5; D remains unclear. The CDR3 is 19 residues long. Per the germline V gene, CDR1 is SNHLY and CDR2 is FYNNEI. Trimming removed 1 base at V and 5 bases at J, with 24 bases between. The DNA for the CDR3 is TGTGCCAGCAGTGAAGGATACACCTTGAGAGGGCAGGAAGATCAGCCCCAGCATTTT. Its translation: CASSEGYTLRGQEDQPQHF.

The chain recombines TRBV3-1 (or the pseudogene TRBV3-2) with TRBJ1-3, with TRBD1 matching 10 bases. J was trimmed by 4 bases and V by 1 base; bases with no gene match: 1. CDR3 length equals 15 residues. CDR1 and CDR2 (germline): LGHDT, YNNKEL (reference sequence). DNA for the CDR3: TGTGCCAGCAGCCAAGGGACAGGGGGGGGAAACACCATATATTTT. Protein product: CASSQGTGGGNTIYF.

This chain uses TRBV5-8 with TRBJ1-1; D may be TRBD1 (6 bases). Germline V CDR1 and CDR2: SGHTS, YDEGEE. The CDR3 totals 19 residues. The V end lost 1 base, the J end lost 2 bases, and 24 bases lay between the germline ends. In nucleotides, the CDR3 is TGTGCCAGCAGCTTGTTCCGGGGGTGGGGGCTTTTAACCAACACTGAAGCTTTCTTT. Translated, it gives CASSLFRGWGLLTNTEAFF.

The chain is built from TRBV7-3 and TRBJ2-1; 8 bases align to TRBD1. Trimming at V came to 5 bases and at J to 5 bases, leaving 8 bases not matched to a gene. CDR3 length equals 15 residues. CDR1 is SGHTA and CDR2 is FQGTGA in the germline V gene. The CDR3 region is CASSADRGPNNEQFF. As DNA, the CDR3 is TGTGCCAGCAGCGCAGACAGGGGCCCTAACAATGAGCAGTTCTTC.

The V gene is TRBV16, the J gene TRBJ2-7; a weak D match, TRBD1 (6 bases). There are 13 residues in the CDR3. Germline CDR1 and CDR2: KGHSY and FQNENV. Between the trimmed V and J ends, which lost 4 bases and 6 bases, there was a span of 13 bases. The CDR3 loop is CASSPNLRGEQYF. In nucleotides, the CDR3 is TGTGCCAGCAGCCCCAACCTCAGGGGCGAGCAGTACTTC.

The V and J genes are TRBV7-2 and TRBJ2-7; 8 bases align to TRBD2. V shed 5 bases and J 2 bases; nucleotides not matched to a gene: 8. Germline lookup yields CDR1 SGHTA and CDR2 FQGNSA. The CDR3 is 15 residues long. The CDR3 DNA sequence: TGTGCCAGCAGCGAAGCCAGCGGGGGAGCCTACGAGCAGTACTTC. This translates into CASSEASGGAYEQYF.

DNA of the CDR3: TGCAGCGTTGAAGATCCCGGGACTAGCGACAATGAGCAGTTCTTC. Amino acids: CSVEDPGTSDNEQFF. This chain connects TRBV29-1 to TRBJ2-1, with 10 bases identical to TRBD2. The J segment lost 5 bases and the V segment lost 0 bases, leaving 4 bases of the junction unmatched. The CDR3 loop spans 15 amino acids. From germline, CDR1 is SQVTM and CDR2 ANQGSEA.

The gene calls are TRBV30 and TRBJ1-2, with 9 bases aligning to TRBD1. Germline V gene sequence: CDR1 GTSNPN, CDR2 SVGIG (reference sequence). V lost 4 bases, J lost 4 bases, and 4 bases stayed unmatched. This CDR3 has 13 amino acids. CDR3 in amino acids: CAWIKDRGYGYTF. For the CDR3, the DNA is TGTGCCTGGATAAAGGACAGGGGCTATGGCTACACCTTC.

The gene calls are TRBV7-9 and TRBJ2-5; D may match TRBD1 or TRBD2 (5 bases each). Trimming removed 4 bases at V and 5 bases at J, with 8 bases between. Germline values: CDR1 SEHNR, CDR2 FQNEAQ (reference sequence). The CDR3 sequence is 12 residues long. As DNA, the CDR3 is TGTGCCAGCAGCTCGTGGGGGGAGACCCAGTACTTC. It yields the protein CASSSWGETQYF.

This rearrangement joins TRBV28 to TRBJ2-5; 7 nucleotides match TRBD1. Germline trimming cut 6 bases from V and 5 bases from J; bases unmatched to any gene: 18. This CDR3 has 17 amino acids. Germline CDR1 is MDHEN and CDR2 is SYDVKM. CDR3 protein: CASSPRGTVRLRETQYF. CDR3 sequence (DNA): TGTGCCAGCAGCCCCCGTGGGACAGTGAGACTCCGGGAGACCCAGTACTTC.

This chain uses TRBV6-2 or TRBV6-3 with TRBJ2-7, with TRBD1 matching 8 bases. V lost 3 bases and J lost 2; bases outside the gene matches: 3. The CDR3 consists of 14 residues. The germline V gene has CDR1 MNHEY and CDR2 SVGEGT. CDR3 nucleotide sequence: TGTGCCAGCAGTTATGGGACAGGAACCTACGAGCAGTACTTC. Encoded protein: CASSYGTGTYEQYF.